This passage covers 16 T cell receptor beta chains from one sample sequenced in a study of cytomegalovirus exposure and HLA in healthy donors. This table comes from immunoSEQ multiplex PCR, and its TCRdb copy is limited to in-frame clones, with some not included. The data contain around 250,000 clones, roughly 88% of them seen just once; the ten biggest clones take up 2.5% to 3.5%. Sequencing was done on a sample of PBMCs. These receptors came from a woman between 25 and 40 years old in good health and CMV-seronegative.

This rearrangement joins TRBV27 to TRBJ2-1; D remains ambiguous. The length of the CDR3 is 15 residues. V dropped 5 bases and J dropped 0 bases, with 11 bases sitting between them. CDR1 and CDR2 (germline): MNHEY, SMNVEV (reference sequence). CDR3 coding DNA: TGTGCCAGCAGTACCAGAAAAAGCTCCTACAATGAGCAGTTCTTC. Protein: CASSTRKSSYNEQFF.

V is TRBV5-1 and J is TRBJ2-7; TRBD1 matches 7 bases. Germline assignment: CDR1 SGHRS and CDR2 YFSETQ. The CDR3 is 15 residues long. The V and J ends lost 6 bases and 6 bases, in that order; junction bases with no gene match: 15. Here the CDR3 reads CASNEWDRMSSEQYF. The DNA for the CDR3 is TGCGCCAGCAACGAATGGGACAGAATGAGCTCCGAGCAGTACTTC. The full variable domain, in which reference TRBV5-1 and TRBJ2-7 provide the parts outside the CDR3, is KAGVTQTPRYLIKTRGQQVTLSCSPISGHRSVSWYQQTPGQGLQFLFEYFSETQRNKGNFPGRFSGRQFSNSRSEMNVSTLELGDSALYLCASNEWDRMSSEQYFGPGTRLTVT.

The chain links TRBV7-2 to TRBJ2-7, with a weak D call TRBD2 (6 bases). V gave up 5 bases and J gave up 2 bases, with 16 bases separating them. This CDR3 is 15 amino acids long. From germline, CDR1 is SGHTA and CDR2 FQGNSA. CDR3 region: CASSLPGLTAYEQYF. For the CDR3, the DNA is TGTGCCAGCAGCCTCCCGGGACTTACTGCCTACGAGCAGTACTTC.

The chain has TRBV7-9 and TRBJ2-2; 7 bases align to TRBD2. CDR1 is SEHNR, CDR2 FQNEAQ, per germline (reference sequence). The CDR3 runs 17 residues. With V trimmed by 1 base and J by 0 bases, 5 bases remained unmatched. CDR3 in DNA: TGTGCCAGCAGCTTAGAGTTAGCGGGCACGAACACCGGGGAGCTGTTTTTT. Protein product: CASSLELAGTNTGELFF.

V gene TRBV6-5 combines with J gene TRBJ1-4; weak D call: TRBD1 (5 bases). The germline V and J ends were trimmed by 5 bases and 7 bases, with 14 bases remaining between them. The germline gives CDR1 MNHEY, CDR2 SVGAGI. The CDR3 is made up of 14 amino acids. Here the CDR3 reads CASSGSYTGEKLFF. The CDR3 DNA reads as TGTGCCAGCAGTGGAAGTTACACAGGTGAAAAACTGTTTTTT.

The genes are TRBV7-2 and TRBJ1-2, with D possibly being TRBD1 (5 bases). The germline V and J ends were trimmed by 1 base and 8 bases, with 14 bases remaining between them. The CDR3 runs to 14 residues. Germline CDR1 reads SGHTA; CDR2 reads FQGNSA. CDR3 DNA sequence: TGTGCCAGCAGCTTAGAGGCAGGGTGGTCCGGCTACACCTTC. Translated, it gives CASSLEAGWSGYTF.

This clone was found a few times. The CDR3 DNA reads TGTGCCAGCAGTTTTTTCGGGGCGTCTGGAAACACCATATATTTT. It yields the protein CASSFFGASGNTIYF. This chain joins TRBV28 and TRBJ1-3, with D possibly TRBD1 on 5 matching bases. CDR1 MDHEN and CDR2 SYDVKM come from the germline V gene. This CDR3 is 15 amino acids long. Trimming took 3 bases from V and 1 from J, leaving 10 bases between them.

The rearrangement links TRBV6-4 to TRBJ2-5; D might be TRBD1 or TRBD2, each matching 5 bases. Germline loops: CDR1 MRHNA, CDR2 SNTAGT. The V end was cut by 6 bases, the J end by 0 bases, with 14 bases between. CDR3 length: 15 amino acids. The DNA of the CDR3 is TGTGCCAGCAGAAAACGGGGCGCGTACCAAGAGACCCAGTACTTC. Its protein product is CASRKRGAYQETQYF.

The chain uses TRBV11-3 and TRBJ2-2, with 11 bases matching TRBD2. From germline, CDR1 is SGHNT and CDR2 YENEEA. The J segment lost 1 base and the V segment lost 0 bases, leaving 7 bases of the junction unmatched. CDR3 size: 19 residues. The CDR3 nucleotides are TGTGCCAGCAGCTTAGATCCCAGGCTAGCGGGAGGGAACACCGGGGAGCTGTTTTTT. This codes for CASSLDPRLAGGNTGELFF. The full variable domain, in which reference TRBV11-3 and TRBJ2-2 provide the parts outside the CDR3, is EAGVVQSPRYKIIEKKQPVAFWCNPISGHNTLYWYLQNLGQGPELLIRYENEEAVDDSQLPKDRFSAERLKGVDSTLKIQPAELGDSAVYLCASSLDPRLAGGNTGELFFGEGSRLTVL.

The chain carries TRBV27 and TRBJ2-5; 7 nucleotides match TRBD1. Germline V gene sequence: CDR1 MNHEY, CDR2 SMNVEV (reference sequence). CDR3 length equals 13 residues. V was clipped by 6 bases and J by 2 bases; unmatched bases: 3. CDR3 DNA sequence: TGTGCCAGCAGCCGGGACAGACAAGAGACCCAGTACTTC. It is translated as CASSRDRQETQYF.

The CDR3 DNA reads as TGTGCCAGCAGCTTAGGGGGGTTGAACACTGAAGCTTTCTTT. Encoded protein: CASSLGGLNTEAFF. The chain joins TRBV7-9 to TRBJ1-1, with a tentative D call TRBD1 (5 bases). Germline CDR1 SEHNR, CDR2 FQNEAQ (reference sequence). This CDR3 contains 14 residues. V lost 1 base to trimming and J lost 0 bases, with 6 bases between them.

The chain couples TRBV7-9 to TRBJ2-1; 10 bases map to TRBD2. Germline CDR1 is SEHNR and CDR2 is FQNEAQ (reference sequence). The CDR3 runs 16 residues. V was pared by 4 bases and J by 2 bases, with 5 bases of the junction left unmatched. CDR3 residues: CASSSLLAGAYNEQFF. DNA of the CDR3: TGTGCCAGCAGCTCTCTCCTAGCGGGAGCCTACAATGAGCAGTTCTTC.

This clone was counted once. This chain connects TRBV5-1 to TRBJ1-2; 7 bases fit TRBD1. This CDR3 has 15 amino acids. Trimming removed 2 bases from V and 1 base from J; junction bases left unmatched: 5. Germline assignment: CDR1 SGHRS and CDR2 YFSETQ. CDR3 sequence reads: CASSLGTAYNYGYTF. The CDR3 DNA reads as TGCGCCAGCAGCTTAGGGACAGCCTATAACTATGGCTACACCTTC.

The CDR3: CASSAGAYSNQPQHF. Written as DNA, the CDR3 is TGTGCCAGTAGTGCCGGAGCTTATAGCAATCAGCCCCAGCATTTT. This chain connects TRBV19 to TRBJ1-5; unclear D gene. There are 15 residues in the CDR3. Per the germline V gene, CDR1 is LNHDA and CDR2 is SQIVND (reference sequence). V lost 5 bases and J lost 0, with 11 bases in between.

This chain connects TRBV4-1 to TRBJ2-3; the D is unclear. The CDR3 covers 16 residues. V was pared by 4 bases and J by 5 bases, with 19 bases between. Looked up from germline, CDR1 is MGHRA and CDR2 is YSYEKL. In DNA, the CDR3 is TGCGCCAGCAGCCCTTCGTTCCCTCCTACGGGAGATACGCAGTATTTT. This encodes CASSPSFPPTGDTQYF.

J is TRBJ2-3 and V is TRBV6-4; 13 bases agree with TRBD2. CDR1 and CDR2 from the germline V gene are MRHNA and SNTAGT. This CDR3 is built from 15 residues. Trimming took 6 bases from V and 4 from J; bases not matched to a gene: 4. The CDR3 protein is CASSRTSGGSDTQYF. CDR3 nucleotides: TGTGCCAGCAGCCGGACTAGCGGGGGATCAGATACGCAGTATTTT.